This paragraph covers one TCR beta chain sequence. Which antigen it targets is not known. No much larger clone is present one base from it, and per-base qualities are unavailable. This entry is derived from a study of Tregs in tolerant kidney transplant recipients (dated by TCRdb to about 2019). With regard to the full study: The transplants used related donors along with nonmyeloablative bone marrow transplantation, and in the human trials mixed chimerism was transient. Before combined kidney and bone marrow transplantation, this study identified donor-specific regulatory T cells using TCRbeta sequencing and then followed those same cells after transplant. Here is what the overall study found, with its caveats: Expanding Tregs with activated donor B cells appeared to identify the most biologically relevant and donor-specific TCRbeta repertoire. In tolerant patients, the expansion of donor-specific Tregs was greater than global Treg expansion, suggesting that the expansion was antigen-driven rather than nonspecific. Because only a small number of patients were included, the study had limitations, and the results will need to be validated in larger populations as well as under other immunosuppression protocols. Although technical replication error seemed to be minimal, the question of biological reproducibility was not addressed directly. For some patients, the PCR primers changed as time went on, which meant samples from those patients could not be compared with one another at the nucleotide level.

The time point label of this sample denotes: blood sample drawn before combined kidney and bone marrow transplant. Unstimulated Tregs (CD4+CD25+CD127-), CD4+ non-Tregs (CD4+CD25-), CD4 and CD8 cells were FACS-sorted from thawed PBMCs. The patients were a few recipients of combined kidney and bone marrow transplants from the ITN036ST trial, and samples were available only for these trial subjects. Healthy control blood was separated into PBMCs by Ficoll density gradient and cryopreserved, and patient PBMCs were collected both before and after transplant. Genomic DNA was extracted from sorted cells with the QIAGEN DNeasy Blood and Tissue Kit for TCRbeta CDR3 sequencing. High-throughput TCRbeta CDR3 sequencing was carried out commercially through immunoSEQ, with PCR amplification with bias correction and internal controls included. Turning to the authors' computational methods: Unique productive TCRbeta sequences were defined by CDR3 nucleotide sequence where primers matched, otherwise by CDR3 amino acid sequence with Vbeta and Jbeta genes. To correct for sorting error, sequences found in more than one sorted population at a frequency ratio of 2:1 or less were discarded, and the remaining shared sequences were assigned to the population with the higher frequency. A sequence was defined as donor-reactive if the sequence was expanded at least 5-fold in CFSE-low cells compared with unstimulated cells and had a frequency of at least 0.01% in CFSE-low cells. Jensen-Shannon divergence calculated on the top 100 TCRbeta sequences ranked by frequency was used to measure repertoire divergence. For any sample with multiple sequencing runs, sorting error was corrected in each run separately before the runs were pooled. TCRdb took over this immuneACCESS table, retaining in-frame rearrangements with V and J assigned. Such tables are incomplete; in checked studies, under half of the missing clones stem from an unresolved V gene, and the remainder is unexplained. The V and J calls and clone size were taken over from that table, and D and trimming were inferred from the DNA. For this sample there are approximately 99,000 clones; nearly 90% appear just once. 0.3% to 0.4% of the sample goes to the ten largest clones.

This TCR was sampled from a human donor who received a combined kidney and bone marrow transplant. The sample consisted of CD4+ T cells from blood, taken before the transplant.

CDR3 sequence: CASSSGGEGLNYGYTF. The nucleotide sequence reads as follows: TGTGCCAGCAGCTCTGGAGGGGAGGGATTAAACTATGGCTACACCTTC. The sequence is built from TRBV9 and TRBJ1-2; D gene: possibly TRBD1, on 5 matching bases. Its CDR3 holds 16 amino acids, cysteine through phenylalanine. The kept DNA is CDR3 alone, 48 bases in frame from the first base. Per the germline V gene, SGDLS is the CDR1 and YYNGEE is the CDR2. The V end loses 4 bases and the J end loses 2 bases, and a stretch of 18 bases separates them.